This T cell receptor beta chain derives from a study of blood T cell repertoires in COVID-19. Study-wide context: Nucleic acid was either cDNA or gDNA, and it came from T cells, B-cell-depleted T cells, or PBMCs.

This CDR3 has 15 amino acids. V lost 2 bases, J lost 0 bases, and 2 bases stayed unmatched. Germline CDR1 and CDR2: SGHRS and YFSETQ. Libraries were prepared by immunoSEQ multiplex PCR; TCRdb keeps only in-frame clonotypes and omits some of them. Of about 300,000 clones in the sample, roughly nine tenths were seen once. Sequenced material: PBMCs or T cells enriched from blood (not recorded which). The TCR comes from a woman aged 40 to 50 who had recovered from COVID-19. The chain uses TRBV5-1 and TRBJ2-5; 9 bases align to TRBD1. The CDR3 region has the DNA TGCGCCAGCAGCTTTGGGGACAGGGACCAAGAGACCCAGTACTTC. Its protein is CASSFGDRDQETQYF.